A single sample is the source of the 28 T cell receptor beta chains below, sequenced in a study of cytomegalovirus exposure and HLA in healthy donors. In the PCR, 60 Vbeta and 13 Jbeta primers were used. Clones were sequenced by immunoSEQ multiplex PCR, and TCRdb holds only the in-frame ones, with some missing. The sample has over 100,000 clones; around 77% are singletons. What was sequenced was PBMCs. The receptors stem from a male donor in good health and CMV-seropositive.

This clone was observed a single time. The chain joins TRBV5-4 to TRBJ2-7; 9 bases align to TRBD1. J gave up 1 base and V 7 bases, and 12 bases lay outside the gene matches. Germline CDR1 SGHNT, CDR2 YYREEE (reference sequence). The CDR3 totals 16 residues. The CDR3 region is CASAQYRGTGSYEQYF. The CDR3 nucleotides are TGTGCCAGCGCCCAATACCGAGGGACAGGGTCCTACGAGCAGTACTTC.

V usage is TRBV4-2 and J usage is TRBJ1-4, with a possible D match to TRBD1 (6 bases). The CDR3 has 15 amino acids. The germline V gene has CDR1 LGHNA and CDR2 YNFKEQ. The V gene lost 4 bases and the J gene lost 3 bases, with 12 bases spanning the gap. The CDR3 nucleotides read TGTGCCAGCAGCCGACAGGATTTAGCTAATGAAAAACTGTTTTTT. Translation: CASSRQDLANEKLFF.

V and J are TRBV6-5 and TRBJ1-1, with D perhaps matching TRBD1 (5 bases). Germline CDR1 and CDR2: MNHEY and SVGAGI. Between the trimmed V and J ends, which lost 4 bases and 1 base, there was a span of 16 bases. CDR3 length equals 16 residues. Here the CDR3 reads CASSSLPGSRNTEAFF. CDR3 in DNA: TGTGCCAGCAGTTCCCTCCCAGGGTCTAGGAACACTGAAGCTTTCTTT.

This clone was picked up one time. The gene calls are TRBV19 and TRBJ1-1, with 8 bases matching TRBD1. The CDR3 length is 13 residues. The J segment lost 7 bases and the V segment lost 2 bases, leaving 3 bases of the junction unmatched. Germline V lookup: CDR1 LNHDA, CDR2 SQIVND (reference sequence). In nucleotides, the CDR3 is TGTGCCAGTAGTATAATACAGGGGGGTGAAGCTTTCTTT. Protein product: CASSIIQGGEAFF.

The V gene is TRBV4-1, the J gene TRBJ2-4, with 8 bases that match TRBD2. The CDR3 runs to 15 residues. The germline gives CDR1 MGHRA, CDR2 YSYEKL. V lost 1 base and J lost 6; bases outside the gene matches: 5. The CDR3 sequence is CASSQAGTSGNIQYF. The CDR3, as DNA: TGCGCCAGCAGCCAAGCCGGGACTAGTGGAAACATTCAGTACTTC.

The DNA of the CDR3 is TGTGCCAGCAGGTTGACAGGGTCCGGGCAAGAGACCCAGTACTTC. Translating it yields CASRLTGSGQETQYF. The genes are TRBV6-5 and TRBJ2-5; TRBD1 agrees at 7 bases. Germline V gene data show CDR1 as MNHEY and CDR2 as SVGAGI. This CDR3 has 15 residues. V was pared by 6 bases and J by 2 bases, with 9 bases of the junction left unmatched.

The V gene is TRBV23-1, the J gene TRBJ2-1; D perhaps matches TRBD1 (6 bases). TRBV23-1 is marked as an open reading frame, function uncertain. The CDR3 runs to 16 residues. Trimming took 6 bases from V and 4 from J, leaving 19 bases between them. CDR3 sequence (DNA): TGCGCCAGCAGCCTAATACAGGGTAGACAATACAATGAGCAGTTCTTC. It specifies CASSLIQGRQYNEQFF.

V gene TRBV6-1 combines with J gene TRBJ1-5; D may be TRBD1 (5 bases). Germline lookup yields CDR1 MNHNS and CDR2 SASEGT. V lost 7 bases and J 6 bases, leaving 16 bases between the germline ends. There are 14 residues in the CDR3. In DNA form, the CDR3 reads TGTGCCAGCATTCCCAAAGTGGGGGGTCAGCCCCAGCATTTT. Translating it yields CASIPKVGGQPQHF.

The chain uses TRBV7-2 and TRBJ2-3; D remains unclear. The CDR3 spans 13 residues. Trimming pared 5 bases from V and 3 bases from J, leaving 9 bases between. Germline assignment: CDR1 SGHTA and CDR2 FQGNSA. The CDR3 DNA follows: TGTGCCAGCAGCACCGACTGGACAGATACGCAGTATTTT. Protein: CASSTDWTDTQYF.

CDR3 amino acids: CASSVEGVQETQYF. Here the CDR3 DNA reads TGTGCCAGCAGCGTAGAGGGGGTCCAAGAGACCCAGTACTTC. The chain carries TRBV9 and TRBJ2-5, with D maybe TRBD1 (6 bases). The ends were cut back, 0 bases at V and 1 base at J, with 7 bases in the middle. CDR3 size: 14 residues. Germline CDR1 is SGDLS and CDR2 is YYNGEE. Full variable domain (outside the CDR3, taken from reference TRBV9 and TRBJ2-5): DSGVTQTPKHLITATGQRVTLRCSPRSGDLSVYWYQQSLDQGLQFLIQYYNGEERAKGNILERFSAQQFPDLHSELNLSSLELGDSALYFCASSVEGVQETQYFGPGTRLLVL.

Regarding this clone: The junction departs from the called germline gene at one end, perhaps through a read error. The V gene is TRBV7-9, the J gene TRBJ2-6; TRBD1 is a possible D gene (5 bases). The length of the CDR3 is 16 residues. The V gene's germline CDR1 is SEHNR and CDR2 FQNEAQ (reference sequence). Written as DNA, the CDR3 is TGTGCCAGCAGCTTAGGGCCCGTAGCTGGGGCCAACGGCCTGACTTTC. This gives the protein CASSLGPVAGANGLTF.

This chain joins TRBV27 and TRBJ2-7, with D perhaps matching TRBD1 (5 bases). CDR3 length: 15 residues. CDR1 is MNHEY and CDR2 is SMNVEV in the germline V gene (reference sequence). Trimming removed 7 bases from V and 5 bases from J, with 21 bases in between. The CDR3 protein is CASKTLGGARNEQYF. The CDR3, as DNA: TGTGCCAGCAAAACACTTGGTGGGGCGCGCAACGAGCAGTACTTC.

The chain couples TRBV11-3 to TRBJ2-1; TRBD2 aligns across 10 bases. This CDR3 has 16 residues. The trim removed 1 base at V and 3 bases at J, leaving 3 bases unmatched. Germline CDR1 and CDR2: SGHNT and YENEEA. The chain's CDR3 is CASSLGTSGGYNEQFF. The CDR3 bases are TGTGCCAGCAGCTTAGGGACTAGCGGAGGCTACAATGAGCAGTTCTTC.

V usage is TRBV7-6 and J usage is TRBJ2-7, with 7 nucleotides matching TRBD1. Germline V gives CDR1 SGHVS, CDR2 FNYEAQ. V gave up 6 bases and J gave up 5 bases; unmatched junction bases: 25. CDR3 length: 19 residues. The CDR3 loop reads CASRPLPVGTVLSANEQYF. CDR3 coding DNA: TGTGCCAGCAGGCCTTTACCCGTCGGGACAGTTCTTTCCGCGAACGAGCAGTACTTC.

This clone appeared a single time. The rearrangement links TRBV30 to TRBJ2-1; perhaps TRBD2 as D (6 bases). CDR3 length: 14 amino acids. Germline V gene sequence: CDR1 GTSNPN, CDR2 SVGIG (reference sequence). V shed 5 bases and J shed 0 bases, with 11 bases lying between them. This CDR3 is CAWGGSGSYNEQFF. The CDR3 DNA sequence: TGTGCCTGGGGGGGGAGCGGCTCCTACAATGAGCAGTTCTTC. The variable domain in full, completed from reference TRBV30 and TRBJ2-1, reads SQTIHQWPATLVQPVGSPLSLECTVEGTSNPNLYWYRQAAGRGLQLLFYSVGIGQISSEVPQNLSASRPQDRQFILSSKKLLLSDSGFYLCAWGGSGSYNEQFFGPGTRLTVL.

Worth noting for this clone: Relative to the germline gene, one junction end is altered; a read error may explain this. CDR3 sequence reads: CASSPVSGLKHF. The CDR3 bases are TGTGCCAGCTCACCAGTATCGGGACTAAAGCACTTC. This chain uses TRBV18 with TRBJ2-4, with 7 positions matching TRBD2. This CDR3 comprises 12 residues. Germline-derived CDR1 and CDR2 are KGHSH and LQKENI.

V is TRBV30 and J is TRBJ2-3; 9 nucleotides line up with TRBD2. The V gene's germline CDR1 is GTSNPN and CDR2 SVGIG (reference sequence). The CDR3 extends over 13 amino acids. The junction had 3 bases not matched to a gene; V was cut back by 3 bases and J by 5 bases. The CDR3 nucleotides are TGTGCCTGGAGGGCGGGAGGGGGAGATACGCAGTATTTT. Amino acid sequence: CAWRAGGGDTQYF.

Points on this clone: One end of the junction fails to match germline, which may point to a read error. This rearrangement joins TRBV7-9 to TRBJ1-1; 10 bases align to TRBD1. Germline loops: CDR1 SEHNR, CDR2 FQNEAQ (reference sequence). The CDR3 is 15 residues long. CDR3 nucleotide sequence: TGTTCCAGCAGCGCCCGACAGGGGGCGGCCACTGAAGCTTTCTTT. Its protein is CSSSARQGAATEAFF. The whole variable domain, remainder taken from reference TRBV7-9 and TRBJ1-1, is DTGVSQNPRHKITKRGQNVTFRCDPISEHNRLYWYRQTLGQGPEFLTYFQNEAQLEKSRLLSDRFSAERPKGSFSTLEIQRTEQGDSAMYLCSSSARQGAATEAFFGQGTRLTVV.

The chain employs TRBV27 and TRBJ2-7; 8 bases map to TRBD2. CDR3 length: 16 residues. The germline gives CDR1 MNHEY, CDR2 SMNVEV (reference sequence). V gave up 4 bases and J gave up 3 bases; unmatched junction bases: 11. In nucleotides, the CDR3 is TGTGCCAGCAGTTCCGTGAACAGCGGGAGTTTCTACGAGCAGTACTTC. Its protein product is CASSSVNSGSFYEQYF.

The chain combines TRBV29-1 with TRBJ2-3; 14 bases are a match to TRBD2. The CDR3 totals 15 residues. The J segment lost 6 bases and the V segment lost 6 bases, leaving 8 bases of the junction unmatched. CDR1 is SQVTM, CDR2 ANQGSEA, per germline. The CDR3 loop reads CSVPGLAGVGDTQYF. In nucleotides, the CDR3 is TGCAGCGTGCCGGGACTAGCGGGAGTCGGTGATACGCAGTATTTT.

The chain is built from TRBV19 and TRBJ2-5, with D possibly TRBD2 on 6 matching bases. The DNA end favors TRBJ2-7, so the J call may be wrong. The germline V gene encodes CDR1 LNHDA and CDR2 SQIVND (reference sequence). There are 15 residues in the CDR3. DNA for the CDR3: TGTGCCAGTAGTATAGGCGGGACCTACTCCTACGAGCAGTACTTC. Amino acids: CASSIGGTYSYEQYF.

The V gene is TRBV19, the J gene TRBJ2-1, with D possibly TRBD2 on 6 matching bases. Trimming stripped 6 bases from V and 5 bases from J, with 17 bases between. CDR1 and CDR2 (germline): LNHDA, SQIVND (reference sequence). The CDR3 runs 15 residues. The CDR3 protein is CASRPDRDWDNEQFF. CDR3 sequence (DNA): TGTGCCAGTAGGCCGGACCGGGACTGGGACAATGAGCAGTTCTTC.

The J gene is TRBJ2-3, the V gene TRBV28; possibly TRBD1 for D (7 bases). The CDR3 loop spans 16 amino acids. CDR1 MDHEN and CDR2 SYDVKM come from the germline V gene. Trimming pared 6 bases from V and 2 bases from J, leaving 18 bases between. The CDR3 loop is CASSSRRDRLTDTQYF. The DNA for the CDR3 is TGTGCCAGCAGCTCCAGGAGGGACAGACTCACAGATACGCAGTATTTT. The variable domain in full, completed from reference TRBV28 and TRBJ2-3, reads DVKVTQSSRYLVKRTGEKVFLECVQDMDHENMFWYRQDPGLGLRLIYFSYDVKMKEKGDIPEGYSVSREKKERFSLILESASTNQTSMYLCASSSRRDRLTDTQYFGPGTRLTVL.

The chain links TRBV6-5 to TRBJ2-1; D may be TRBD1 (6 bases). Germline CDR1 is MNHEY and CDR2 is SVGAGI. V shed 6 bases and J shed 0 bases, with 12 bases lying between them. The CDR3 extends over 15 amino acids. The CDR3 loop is CASSRQASSYNEQFF. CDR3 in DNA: TGTGCCAGCAGCAGACAGGCGAGCTCCTACAATGAGCAGTTCTTC.

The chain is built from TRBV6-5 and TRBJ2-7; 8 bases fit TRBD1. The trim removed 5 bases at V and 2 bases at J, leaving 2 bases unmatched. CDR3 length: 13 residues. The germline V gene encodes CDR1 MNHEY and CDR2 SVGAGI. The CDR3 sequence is CASSRDRTYEQYF. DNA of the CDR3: TGTGCCAGCAGTCGGGACAGGACCTACGAGCAGTACTTC.

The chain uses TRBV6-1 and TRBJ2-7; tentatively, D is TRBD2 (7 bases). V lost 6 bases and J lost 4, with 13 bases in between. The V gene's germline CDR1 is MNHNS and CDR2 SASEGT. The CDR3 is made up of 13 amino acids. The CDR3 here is CASSLGGGYEQYF. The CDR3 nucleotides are TGTGCCAGCAGCCTAGGGGGGGGATACGAGCAGTACTTC.

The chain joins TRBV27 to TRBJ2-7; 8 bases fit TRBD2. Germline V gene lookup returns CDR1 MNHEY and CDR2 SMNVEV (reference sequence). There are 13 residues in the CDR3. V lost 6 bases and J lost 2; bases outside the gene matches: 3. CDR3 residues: CASRLSGTYEQYF. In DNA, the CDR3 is TGTGCCAGCAGGCTTAGCGGGACCTACGAGCAGTACTTC.

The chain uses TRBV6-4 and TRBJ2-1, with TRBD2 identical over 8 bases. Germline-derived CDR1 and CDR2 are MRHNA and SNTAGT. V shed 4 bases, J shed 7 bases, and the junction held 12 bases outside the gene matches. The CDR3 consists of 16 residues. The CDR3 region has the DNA TGTGCCAGCAGTGGGTCGGGACTAGGGCCCAGGAATGAGCAGTTCTTC. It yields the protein CASSGSGLGPRNEQFF.